The 29 T cell receptor beta chains below all came from one sample that was sequenced in a study of PD-1 blockade in classical Hodgkin lymphoma. Sequenced by immunoSEQ multiplex PCR; TCRdb stores in-frame clones only, minus some. The table has roughly 50,000 clones, around 80% seen once. Each patient relapsed following autologous stem cell transplantation, and prior brentuximab vedotin exposure differed. The input for sequencing was peripheral blood mononuclear cells (PBMCs), taken before the second cycle of nivolumab. These receptors all stem from a human donor with classical Hodgkin lymphoma.

This CDR3 reads CATSSNPQRELFF. The CDR3 region has the DNA TGTGCCACCAGCAGCAACCCCCAACGGGAGCTGTTTTTT. This rearrangement joins TRBV15 to TRBJ2-2; D is unclear. Per the germline V gene, CDR1 is LNHNV and CDR2 is YYDKDF (reference sequence). The V and J ends lost 3 bases and 9 bases respectively, with 11 bases between them. The length of the CDR3 is 13 residues.

The genes are TRBV9 and TRBJ2-1; D uncertain. The CDR3 is 16 amino acids. The V end lost 1 base, the J end lost 9 bases, and 20 bases lay between the germline ends. Per the germline V gene, CDR1 is SGDLS and CDR2 is YYNGEE. The CDR3 DNA reads TGTGCCAGCAGCGTACCACCCGGTTACGGTCACAGTGAGCAGTTCTTC. It specifies CASSVPPGYGHSEQFF.

The table lists this clone with a few counts. The rearrangement uses TRBV7-8 and TRBJ2-3; 11 nucleotides align to TRBD2. The CDR3 has 16 amino acids. Germline lookup yields CDR1 SGHVS and CDR2 FQNEAQ. V was pared by 5 bases and J by 2 bases, with 6 bases of the junction left unmatched. CDR3 region: CASSPLAGGTTDTQYF. The CDR3 DNA reads as TGTGCCAGCAGCCCCCTAGCGGGGGGAACCACAGATACGCAGTATTTT.

This sequence joins TRBV4-2 and TRBJ1-3; possible D gene TRBD1, 5 bases. Germline CDR1 reads LGHNA; CDR2 reads YNFKEQ. V was trimmed by 0 bases and J by 0 bases, leaving 6 bases between them. This CDR3 is built from 15 residues. CDR3 bases: TGTGCCAGCAGCCAAGACGGGGCCTCTGGAAACACCATATATTTT. This codes for CASSQDGASGNTIYF.

V gene TRBV7-3 combines with J gene TRBJ2-3; weak D call: TRBD2 (5 bases). The V end was cut by 0 bases, the J end by 12 bases, with 13 bases between. Germline V gene data show CDR1 as SGHTA and CDR2 as FQGTGA. This CDR3 has 13 residues. CDR3 protein: CASSLTVRADQYF. CDR3 nucleotide sequence: TGTGCCAGCAGCTTAACGGTTCGAGCGGACCAGTATTTT.

The gene calls are TRBV30 and TRBJ2-6; D is uncertain. V was pared by 4 bases and J by 2 bases, with 9 bases between. The CDR3 contains 14 residues. CDR1 and CDR2 from the germline V gene are GTSNPN and SVGIG (reference sequence). CDR3 region: CAWKDRTGANVLTF. The CDR3 coding sequence is TGTGCCTGGAAGGATCGGACTGGGGCCAACGTCCTGACTTTC.

This chain links TRBV28 with TRBJ1-2; TRBD1 matches 9 bases. The CDR3 has 15 amino acids. The germline V gene has CDR1 MDHEN and CDR2 SYDVKM. The J segment lost 6 bases and the V segment lost 6 bases, leaving 11 bases of the junction unmatched. This chain's CDR3 is CASRPMTGGRDGYTF. The CDR3 DNA reads as TGTGCCAGCAGACCTATGACAGGGGGGAGAGATGGCTACACCTTC.

The CDR3 sequence: CASSLNEETQYF. CDR3 DNA sequence: TGCGCCAGCAGCTTGAACGAAGAGACCCAGTACTTC. The V gene is TRBV5-1, the J gene TRBJ2-5; D is unresolved. V lost 1 base and J 3 bases, leaving 4 bases between the germline ends. This CDR3 region has 12 residues. Looked up from germline, CDR1 is SGHRS and CDR2 is YFSETQ.

This clone was seen a few times. The chain employs TRBV30 and TRBJ1-1; 7 positions match TRBD1. This CDR3 is built from 13 residues. V trimming: 5 bases; J trimming: 3 bases; junction bases outside the gene matches: 6. The germline V gene has CDR1 GTSNPN and CDR2 SVGIG (reference sequence). CDR3 DNA sequence: TGTGCCTGGGCCGGGGGACAGCACACTGAAGCTTTCTTT. The encoded protein is CAWAGGQHTEAFF.

The chain joins TRBV19 to TRBJ2-1; D unclear. The CDR3 is 16 residues long. V was clipped by 3 bases and J by 6 bases, with 18 bases between them. The V gene's germline CDR1 is LNHDA and CDR2 SQIVND (reference sequence). CDR3 protein: CASSIMSGFMGNEQFF. The CDR3 DNA reads as TGTGCCAGTAGTATTATGTCTGGTTTTATGGGCAATGAGCAGTTCTTC.

V is TRBV7-9 and J is TRBJ1-4; D is unclear. Trimming took off 11 bases at V and 8 bases at J, with 30 bases between the two ends. Germline CDR1 SEHNR, CDR2 FQNEAQ (reference sequence). The CDR3 sequence is 17 residues long. CDR3 residues: CAPPASGNHGVGEKLFF. DNA of the CDR3: TGTGCCCCCCCCGCTTCAGGAAATCACGGGGTCGGGGAAAAACTGTTTTTT.

This clone has only a few counts. The chain uses TRBV19 and TRBJ1-5; 7 bases agree with TRBD1. The V gene's germline CDR1 is LNHDA and CDR2 SQIVND (reference sequence). With 7 bases clipped from V and 0 bases from J, the junction kept 6 bases outside the gene matches. This CDR3 has 15 residues. Here the CDR3 DNA reads TGTGCCAGTAAGAGGAGGACAGGTAGCAATCAGCCCCAGCATTTT. It translates to CASKRRTGSNQPQHF.

The genes are TRBV5-4 and TRBJ2-3; D is uncertain. The ends were cut back, 4 bases at V and 6 bases at J, with 18 bases in the middle. Germline loops: CDR1 SGHNT, CDR2 YYREEE (reference sequence). CDR3 size: 15 residues. In DNA, the CDR3 is TGTGCCAGCAGCGCCCAGAGTCGGACGGCGGATACGCAGTATTTT. Amino acids: CASSAQSRTADTQYF. The whole variable domain, remainder taken from reference TRBV5-4 and TRBJ2-3, is ETGVTQSPTHLIKTRGQQVTLRCSSQSGHNTVSWYQQALGQGPQFIFQYYREEENGRGNFPPRFSGLQFPNYSSELNVNALELDDSALYLCASSAQSRTADTQYFGPGTRLTVL.

J is TRBJ2-7 and V is TRBV19; a possible D gene is TRBD2 (6 bases). CDR3 length: 14 residues. Germline V gene sequence: CDR1 LNHDA, CDR2 SQIVND (reference sequence). Trimming removed 7 bases at V and 2 bases at J, with 15 bases between. The CDR3 is CASTETSSAYEQYF. The CDR3 DNA is TGTGCCAGTACCGAGACTAGTTCGGCCTACGAGCAGTACTTC.

V usage is TRBV20-1 and J usage is TRBJ2-5; D is unresolved. CDR3 size: 10 residues. Trimming removed 4 bases at V and 4 bases at J, with 4 bases between. Germline values: CDR1 DFQATT, CDR2 SNEGSKA (reference sequence). The chain's CDR3 is CSATRETQYF. The CDR3 DNA sequence: TGCAGTGCTACTAGAGAGACCCAGTACTTC.

This chain links TRBV21-1 with TRBJ1-3. TRBV21-1 is described as a pseudogene. The CDR3 covers 14 residues. In DNA form, the CDR3 reads TGTGCCAGCAGCATACCCCTTTCTGGAAACACCATATATTTT. It translates to CASSIPLSGNTIYF.

CDR3 in amino acids: CASSWTRSNEQFF. DNA for the CDR3: TGTGCCAGCAGTTGGACTAGGTCCAATGAGCAGTTCTTC. The chain couples TRBV27 to TRBJ2-1; 7 bases agree with TRBD2. J lost 6 bases, V lost 4 bases, and 3 bases had no gene match. There are 13 residues in the CDR3. Germline assignment: CDR1 MNHEY and CDR2 SMNVEV (reference sequence).

This chain uses TRBV19 with TRBJ2-3; unclear D gene. The CDR3 spans 14 residues. V lost 7 bases to trimming and J lost 1 base, with 12 bases between them. Germline-derived CDR1 and CDR2 are LNHDA and SQIVND (reference sequence). The CDR3 loop reads CASTSSPRTDTQYF. DNA for the CDR3: TGTGCCAGTACCTCGTCCCCCCGCACAGATACGCAGTATTTT.

This sequence joins TRBV18 and TRBJ1-4; 10 bases map to TRBD1. Per the germline V gene, CDR1 is KGHSH and CDR2 is LQKENI. With V trimmed by 4 bases and J by 7 bases, 3 bases remained unmatched. CDR3 length equals 14 residues. The CDR3 region is CASSLGQGGEKLFF. The CDR3, as DNA: TGTGCCAGCTCACTTGGACAGGGGGGTGAAAAACTGTTTTTT.

The chain uses TRBV11-2 and TRBJ1-2; 8 nucleotides agree with TRBD1. This CDR3 has 16 residues. From germline, CDR1 is SGHAT and CDR2 FQNNGV. Germline trimming cut 5 bases from V and 5 bases from J; bases unmatched to any gene: 13. CDR3: CASSLAGFQGAYGYTF. DNA for the CDR3: TGTGCCAGCAGCCTAGCCGGATTCCAGGGGGCATATGGCTACACCTTC. The whole variable domain, filled in from reference TRBV11-2 and TRBJ1-2, reads EAGVAQSPRYKIIEKRQSVAFWCNPISGHATLYWYQQILGQGPKLLIQFQNNGVVDDSQLPKDRFSAERLKGVDSTLKIQPAKLEDSAVYLCASSLAGFQGAYGYTFGSGTRLTVV.

The rearrangement joins TRBV6-5 to TRBJ1-3; no clear D gene. Germline lookup yields CDR1 MNHEY and CDR2 SVGAGI. With 6 bases removed from V and 6 bases from J, the gap between germline ends came to 12 bases. This CDR3 spans 13 amino acids. The CDR3, as DNA: TGTGCCAGCAGCCAAAACAAGGCAAACACCATATATTTT. It is translated as CASSQNKANTIYF.

The chain uses TRBV6-5 and TRBJ1-2; D uncertain. The CDR3 is 13 amino acids. Trimming shortened V by 8 bases and J by 4 bases, and 14 bases separated the two germline ends. CDR1 and CDR2 (germline): MNHEY, SVGAGI. CDR3 in amino acids: CASEDGQLYGYTF. For the CDR3, the DNA is TGTGCCAGCGAAGACGGCCAACTCTATGGCTACACCTTC.

This chain links TRBV7-9 with TRBJ2-3; TRBD2 matches at 7 bases. The V gene's germline CDR1 is SEHNR and CDR2 FQNEAQ (reference sequence). Trimming removed 4 bases from V and 2 bases from J; junction bases left unmatched: 6. CDR3 length: 15 amino acids. CDR3 sequence: CASSSPAGPTDTQYF. In nucleotides, the CDR3 is TGTGCCAGCAGCTCACCAGCGGGGCCCACAGATACGCAGTATTTT.

This sequence joins TRBV7-3 and TRBJ1-5; D gene unclear. This CDR3 spans 13 amino acids. Looked up from germline, CDR1 is SGHTA and CDR2 is FQGTGA. The V end was cut by 5 bases, the J end by 4 bases, with 9 bases between. The CDR3 region is CASSLERNQPQHF. The DNA for the CDR3 is TGTGCCAGCAGCCTGGAGCGAAATCAGCCCCAGCATTTT.

This clone showed up just once. The V and J genes are TRBV9 and TRBJ1-2; D is perhaps TRBD1 (5 bases). Germline CDR1 SGDLS, CDR2 YYNGEE. The CDR3 is made up of 15 amino acids. V was shortened by 0 bases and J by 1 base, with 10 bases between the two germline ends. CDR3 loop: CASSVGGSFNYGYTF. CDR3 DNA: TGTGCCAGCAGCGTAGGGGGGAGCTTTAACTATGGCTACACCTTC. Combining the CDR3 with reference TRBV9 and TRBJ1-2 gives the whole variable domain DSGVTQTPKHLITATGQRVTLRCSPRSGDLSVYWYQQSLDQGLQFLIQYYNGEERAKGNILERFSAQQFPDLHSELNLSSLELGDSALYFCASSVGGSFNYGYTFGSGTRLTVV.

The V and J genes are TRBV4-1 and TRBJ2-5; tentatively, D is TRBD2 (6 bases). Between the trimmed V and J ends, which lost 5 bases and 1 base, there was a span of 14 bases. Germline lookup yields CDR1 MGHRA and CDR2 YSYEKL. The CDR3 contains 15 residues. The CDR3 loop is CASSWLTSSQETQYF. In DNA, the CDR3 is TGCGCCAGCAGCTGGCTCACTAGCAGCCAAGAGACCCAGTACTTC.

The chain links TRBV28 to TRBJ2-5; no reliable D call. V was shortened by 5 bases and J by 3 bases, with 4 bases between the two germline ends. CDR1 MDHEN and CDR2 SYDVKM come from the germline V gene. This CDR3 spans 11 amino acids. The CDR3 bases are TGTGCCAGCAGTCCTAAAGAGACCCAGTACTTC. Translating it yields CASSPKETQYF.

The V call is TRBV28, the J call TRBJ1-1, with D unclear. Germline CDR1 MDHEN, CDR2 SYDVKM. V was trimmed by 7 bases and J by 6 bases, leaving 21 bases between them. This CDR3 is 15 amino acids long. The CDR3 DNA sequence: TGTGCCAGCACTCCGTATCTACGGGGAATCGCTGAAGCTTTCTTT. This sequence encodes CASTPYLRGIAEAFF.

This sequence joins TRBV19 and TRBJ1-5, with D perhaps matching TRBD1 (6 bases). This CDR3 spans 13 amino acids. V gave up 5 bases and J gave up 4 bases, with 9 bases separating them. Germline V gives CDR1 LNHDA, CDR2 SQIVND (reference sequence). The CDR3 reads CASSRGGNQPQHF. In nucleotides, the CDR3 is TGTGCCAGTAGTCGAGGGGGGAATCAGCCCCAGCATTTT.